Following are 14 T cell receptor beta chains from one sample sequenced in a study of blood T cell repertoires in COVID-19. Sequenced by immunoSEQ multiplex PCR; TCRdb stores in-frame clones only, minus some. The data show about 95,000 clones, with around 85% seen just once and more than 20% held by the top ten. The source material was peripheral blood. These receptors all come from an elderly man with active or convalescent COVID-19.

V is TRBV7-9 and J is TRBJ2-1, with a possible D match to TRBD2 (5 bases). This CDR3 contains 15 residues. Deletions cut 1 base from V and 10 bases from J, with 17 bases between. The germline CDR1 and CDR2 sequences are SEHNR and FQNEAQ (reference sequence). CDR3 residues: CASSLEGAFRWEQFF. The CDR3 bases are TGTGCCAGCAGCTTAGAGGGAGCTTTTCGCTGGGAGCAGTTCTTC.

In nucleotides, the CDR3 is TGTGCCAGCAGTTTGGTTCCGACAGGCGTTTGGGAGACCCAGTACTTC. Translation gives CASSLVPTGVWETQYF. The chain couples TRBV27 to TRBJ2-5; tentative D call: TRBD1 (6 bases). The CDR3 contains 16 residues. Germline CDR1 reads MNHEY; CDR2 reads SMNVEV (reference sequence). Trimming cost V 3 bases and J 5 bases, with 19 bases left between them.

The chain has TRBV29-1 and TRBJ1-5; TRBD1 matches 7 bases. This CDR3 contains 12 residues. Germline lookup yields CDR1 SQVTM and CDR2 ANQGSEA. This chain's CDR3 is CSTRQGDQPQHF. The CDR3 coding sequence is TGCTCCACGCGACAGGGTGATCAGCCCCAGCATTTT.

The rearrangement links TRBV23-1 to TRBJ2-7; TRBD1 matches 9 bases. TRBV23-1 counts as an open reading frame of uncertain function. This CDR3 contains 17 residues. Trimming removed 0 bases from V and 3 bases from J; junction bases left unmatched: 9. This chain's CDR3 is CASSQSLRTGEVYEQYF. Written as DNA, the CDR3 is TGCGCCAGCAGTCAATCGCTTAGGACAGGGGAAGTCTACGAGCAGTACTTC.

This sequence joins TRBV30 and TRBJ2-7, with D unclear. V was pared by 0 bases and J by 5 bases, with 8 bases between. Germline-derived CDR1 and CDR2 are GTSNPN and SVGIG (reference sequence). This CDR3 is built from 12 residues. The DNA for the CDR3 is TGTGCCTGGAGTGTAGCCCAAAACGAGCAGTACTTC. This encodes CAWSVAQNEQYF.

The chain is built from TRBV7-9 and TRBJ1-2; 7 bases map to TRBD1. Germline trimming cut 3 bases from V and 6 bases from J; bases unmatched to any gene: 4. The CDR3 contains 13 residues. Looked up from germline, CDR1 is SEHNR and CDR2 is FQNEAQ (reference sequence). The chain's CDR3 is CASSFGTDDGYTF. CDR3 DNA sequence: TGTGCCAGCAGCTTTGGGACAGATGATGGCTACACCTTC.

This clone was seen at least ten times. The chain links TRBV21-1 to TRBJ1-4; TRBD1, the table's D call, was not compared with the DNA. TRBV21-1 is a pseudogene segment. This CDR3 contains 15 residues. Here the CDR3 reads CASSSLGQSNEKLFF. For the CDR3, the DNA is TGTGCCAGCAGCTCCCTCGGACAGTCGAATGAAAAACTGTTTTTT.

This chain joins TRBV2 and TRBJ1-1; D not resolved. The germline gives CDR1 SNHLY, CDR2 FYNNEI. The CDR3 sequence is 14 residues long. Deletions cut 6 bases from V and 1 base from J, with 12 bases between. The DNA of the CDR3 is TGTGCCAGCAGCCCGACACGTCCGAACACTGAAGCTTTCTTT. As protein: CASSPTRPNTEAFF.

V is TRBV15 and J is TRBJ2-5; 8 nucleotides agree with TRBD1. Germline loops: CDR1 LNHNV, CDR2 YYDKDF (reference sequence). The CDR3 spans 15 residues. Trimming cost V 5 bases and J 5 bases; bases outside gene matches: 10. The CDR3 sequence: CATSSTRGLGETQYF. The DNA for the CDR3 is TGTGCCACCAGCTCTACCAGGGGGCTTGGGGAGACCCAGTACTTC.

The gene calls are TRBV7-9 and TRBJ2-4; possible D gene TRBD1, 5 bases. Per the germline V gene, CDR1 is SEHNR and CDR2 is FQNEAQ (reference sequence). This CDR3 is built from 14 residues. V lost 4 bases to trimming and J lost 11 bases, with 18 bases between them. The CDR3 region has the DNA TGTGCCAGCAGCTCTACAAGGGGCTCCGAACTTCAGTACTTC. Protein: CASSSTRGSELQYF.

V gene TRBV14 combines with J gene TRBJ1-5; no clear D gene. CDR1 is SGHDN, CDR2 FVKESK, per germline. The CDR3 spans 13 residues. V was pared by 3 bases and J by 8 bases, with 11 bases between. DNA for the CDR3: TGTGCCAGCAGCCAGTTCGGGGATGAGCCCCAGCATTTT. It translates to CASSQFGDEPQHF.

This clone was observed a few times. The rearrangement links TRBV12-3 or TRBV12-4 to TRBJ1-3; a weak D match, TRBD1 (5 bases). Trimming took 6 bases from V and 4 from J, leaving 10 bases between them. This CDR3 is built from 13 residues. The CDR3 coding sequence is TGTGCCAGCAGCCAGACAGAGGGAAACACCATATATTTT. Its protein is CASSQTEGNTIYF.

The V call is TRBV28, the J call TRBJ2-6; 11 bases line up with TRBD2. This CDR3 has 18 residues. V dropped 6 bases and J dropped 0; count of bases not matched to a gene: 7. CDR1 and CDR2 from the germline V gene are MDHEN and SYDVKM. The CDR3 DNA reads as TGTGCCAGCAGCCTAGCGGGGGGTGGGATCTCTGGGGCCAACGTCCTGACTTTC. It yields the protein CASSLAGGGISGANVLTF.

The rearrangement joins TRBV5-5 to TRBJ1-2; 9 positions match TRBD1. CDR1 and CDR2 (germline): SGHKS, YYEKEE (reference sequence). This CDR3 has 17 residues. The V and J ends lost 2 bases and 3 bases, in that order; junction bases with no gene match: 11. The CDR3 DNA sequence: TGTGCCAGCAGCTTCGGCACAGGGGGCTTGGTCGACTATGGCTACACCTTC. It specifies CASSFGTGGLVDYGYTF.